This TCR beta chain was captured in a study of T-cell reconstitution after alpha-beta-depleted transplantation in children. For TCRbeta, the library was prepared with unique molecular identifiers. TCRdb re-derived calls from the PCR reads in MiXCR, one entry per CDR3 protein. Here the sample spans approximately 300,000 distinct CDR3 sequences, around 10% being singletons. This CDR3 region has 16 residues. Trimming took 6 bases from V and 5 from J; bases not matched to a gene: 11. The V gene's germline CDR1 is ENHRY and CDR2 SYGVKD. The table lists this clonotype with many counts. This receptor was taken from a boy under two years old with acute myeloid leukemia, due to receive a stem cell transplant. The specimen comprised PBMCs, sampled before TCRalphabeta/CD19-depleted stem cell transplant. V gene TRBV10-3 combines with J gene TRBJ2-5, with 11 bases that match TRBD1. CDR3 protein: CAISEGGQGALETQYF. Written as DNA, the CDR3 is TGTGCCATCAGCGAGGGCGGACAGGGGGCGTTGGAGACCCAGTACTTC.